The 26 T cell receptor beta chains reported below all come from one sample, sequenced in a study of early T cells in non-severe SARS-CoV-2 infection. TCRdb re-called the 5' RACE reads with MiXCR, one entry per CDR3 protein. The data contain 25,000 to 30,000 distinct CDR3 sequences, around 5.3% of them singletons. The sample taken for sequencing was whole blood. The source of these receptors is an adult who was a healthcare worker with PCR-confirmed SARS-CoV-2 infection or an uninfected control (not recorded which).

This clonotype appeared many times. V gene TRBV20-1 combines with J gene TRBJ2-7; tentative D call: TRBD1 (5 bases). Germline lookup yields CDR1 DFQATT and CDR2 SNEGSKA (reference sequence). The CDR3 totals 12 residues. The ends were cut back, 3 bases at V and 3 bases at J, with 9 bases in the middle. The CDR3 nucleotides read TGCAGTGCTAGTTGGGGCAACTACGAGCAGTACTTC. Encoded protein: CSASWGNYEQYF.

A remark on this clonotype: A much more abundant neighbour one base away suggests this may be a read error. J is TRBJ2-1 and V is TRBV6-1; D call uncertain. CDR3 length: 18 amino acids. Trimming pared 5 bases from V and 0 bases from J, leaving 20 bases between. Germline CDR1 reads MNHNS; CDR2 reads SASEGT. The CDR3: CASSKQPGSSSSYNEQFF. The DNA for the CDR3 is TGTGCCAGCAGTAAACAGCCGGGCTCCTCTAGCTCCTACAATGAGCAGTTCTTC.

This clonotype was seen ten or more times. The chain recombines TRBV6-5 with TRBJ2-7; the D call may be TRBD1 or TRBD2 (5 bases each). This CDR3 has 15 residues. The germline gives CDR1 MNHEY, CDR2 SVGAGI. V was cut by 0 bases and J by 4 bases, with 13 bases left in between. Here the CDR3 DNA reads TGTGCCAGCAGTTACTCGCAGAGGGGATCTTACGAGCAGTACTTC. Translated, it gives CASSYSQRGSYEQYF.

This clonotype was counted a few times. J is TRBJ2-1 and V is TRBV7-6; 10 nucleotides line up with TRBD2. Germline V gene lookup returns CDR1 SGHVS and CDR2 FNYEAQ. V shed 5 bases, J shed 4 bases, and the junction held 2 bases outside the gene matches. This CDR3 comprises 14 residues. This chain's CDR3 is CASSRTSGYNEQFF. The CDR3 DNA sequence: TGTGCCAGCAGCAGGACTAGCGGTTACAATGAGCAGTTCTTC.

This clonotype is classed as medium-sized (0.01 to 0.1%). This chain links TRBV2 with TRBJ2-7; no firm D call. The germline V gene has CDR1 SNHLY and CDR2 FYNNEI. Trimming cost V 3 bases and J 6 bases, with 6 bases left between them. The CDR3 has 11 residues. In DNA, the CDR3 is TGTGCCAGCAGTGAGGGGTTCGAGCAGTACTTC. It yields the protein CASSEGFEQYF. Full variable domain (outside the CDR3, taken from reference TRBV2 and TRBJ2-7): EPEVTQTPSHQVTQMGQEVILRCVPISNHLYFYWYRQILGQKVEFLVSFYNNEISEKSEIFDDQFSVERPDGSNFTLKIRSTKLEDSAMYFCASSEGFEQYFGPGTRLTVT.

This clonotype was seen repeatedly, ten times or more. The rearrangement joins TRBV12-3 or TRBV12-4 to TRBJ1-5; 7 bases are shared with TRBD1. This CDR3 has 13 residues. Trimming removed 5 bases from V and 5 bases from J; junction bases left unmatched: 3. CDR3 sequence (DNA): TGTGCCAGCAGTCTACAGGGGTATCAGCCCCAGCATTTT. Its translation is CASSLQGYQPQHF.

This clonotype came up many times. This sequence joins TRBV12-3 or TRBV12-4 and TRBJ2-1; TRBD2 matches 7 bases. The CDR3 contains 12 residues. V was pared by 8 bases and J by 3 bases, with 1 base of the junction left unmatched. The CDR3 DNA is TGTGCCAGCCGGGGGGTCTACAATGAGCAGTTCTTC. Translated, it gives CASRGVYNEQFF.

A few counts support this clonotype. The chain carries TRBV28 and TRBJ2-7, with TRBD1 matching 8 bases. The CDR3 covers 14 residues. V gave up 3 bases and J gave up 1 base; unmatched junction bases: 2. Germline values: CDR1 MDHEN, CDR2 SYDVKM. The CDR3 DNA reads TGTGCCAGCAGTTTTAGGACAGGGTCCTACGAGCAGTACTTC. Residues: CASSFRTGSYEQYF.

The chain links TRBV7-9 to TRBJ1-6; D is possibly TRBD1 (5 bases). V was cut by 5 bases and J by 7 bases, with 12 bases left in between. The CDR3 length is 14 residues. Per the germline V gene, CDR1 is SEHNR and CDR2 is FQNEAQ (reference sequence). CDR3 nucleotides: TGTGCCAGCAGCGAGAAGGGGTGGAATTCACCCCTCCACTTT. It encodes CASSEKGWNSPLHF.

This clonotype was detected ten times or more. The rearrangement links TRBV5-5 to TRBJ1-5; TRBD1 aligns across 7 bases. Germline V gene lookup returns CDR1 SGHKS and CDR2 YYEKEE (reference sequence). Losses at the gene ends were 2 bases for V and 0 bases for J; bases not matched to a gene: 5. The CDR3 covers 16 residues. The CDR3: CASSFSTGPSNQPQHF. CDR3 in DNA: TGTGCCAGCAGCTTCTCGACAGGGCCTAGCAATCAGCCCCAGCATTTT.

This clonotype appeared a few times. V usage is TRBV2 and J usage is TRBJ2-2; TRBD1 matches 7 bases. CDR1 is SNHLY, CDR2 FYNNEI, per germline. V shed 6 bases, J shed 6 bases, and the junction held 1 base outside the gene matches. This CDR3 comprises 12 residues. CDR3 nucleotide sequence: TGTGCCAGCAGAAGGGGGCCCGGGGAGCTGTTTTTT. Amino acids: CASRRGPGELFF.

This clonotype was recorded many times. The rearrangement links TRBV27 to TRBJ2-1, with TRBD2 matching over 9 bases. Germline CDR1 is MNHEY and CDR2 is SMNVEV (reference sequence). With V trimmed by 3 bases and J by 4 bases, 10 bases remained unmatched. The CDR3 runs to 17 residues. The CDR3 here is CASSFLQGGGAYNEQFF. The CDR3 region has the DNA TGTGCCAGCAGTTTCCTCCAGGGCGGGGGGGCGTACAATGAGCAGTTCTTC.

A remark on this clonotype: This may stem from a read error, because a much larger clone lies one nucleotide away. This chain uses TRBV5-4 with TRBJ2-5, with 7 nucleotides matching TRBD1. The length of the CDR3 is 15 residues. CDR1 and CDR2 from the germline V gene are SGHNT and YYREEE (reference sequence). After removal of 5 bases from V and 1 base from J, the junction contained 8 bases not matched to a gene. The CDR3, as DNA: TGTGCCAGCAGACAAGGACAGGAATCCCAAGAGACCCAGTACTTC. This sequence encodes CASRQGQESQETQYF.

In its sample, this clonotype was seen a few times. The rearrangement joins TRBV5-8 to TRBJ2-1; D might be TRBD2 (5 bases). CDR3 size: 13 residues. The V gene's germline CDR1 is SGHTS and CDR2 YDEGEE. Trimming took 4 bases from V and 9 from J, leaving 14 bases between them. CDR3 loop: CASSVDFQLEQFF. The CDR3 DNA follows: TGTGCCAGCAGCGTGGACTTTCAGCTTGAGCAGTTCTTC.

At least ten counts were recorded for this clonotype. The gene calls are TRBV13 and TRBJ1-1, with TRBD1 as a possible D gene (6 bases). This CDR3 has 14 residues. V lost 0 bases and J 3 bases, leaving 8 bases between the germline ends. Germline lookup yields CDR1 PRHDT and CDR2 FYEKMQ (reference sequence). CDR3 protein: CASSLGEGDTEAFF. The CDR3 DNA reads TGTGCCAGCAGCTTAGGGGAGGGGGACACTGAAGCTTTCTTT.

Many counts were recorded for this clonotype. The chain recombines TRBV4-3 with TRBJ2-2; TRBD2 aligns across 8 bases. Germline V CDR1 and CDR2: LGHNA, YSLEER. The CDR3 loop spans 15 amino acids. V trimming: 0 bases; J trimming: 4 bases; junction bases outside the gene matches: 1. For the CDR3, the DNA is TGCGCCAGCAGCCAAGAAAGCGGGGGCACCGGGGAGCTGTTTTTT. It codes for CASSQESGGTGELFF.

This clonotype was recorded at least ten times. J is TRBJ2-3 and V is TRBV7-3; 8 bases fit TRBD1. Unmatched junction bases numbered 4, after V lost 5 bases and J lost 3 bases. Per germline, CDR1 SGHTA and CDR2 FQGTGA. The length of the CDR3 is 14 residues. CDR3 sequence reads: CASSPWDRTDTQYF. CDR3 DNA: TGTGCCAGCAGCCCCTGGGACAGGACAGATACGCAGTATTTT.

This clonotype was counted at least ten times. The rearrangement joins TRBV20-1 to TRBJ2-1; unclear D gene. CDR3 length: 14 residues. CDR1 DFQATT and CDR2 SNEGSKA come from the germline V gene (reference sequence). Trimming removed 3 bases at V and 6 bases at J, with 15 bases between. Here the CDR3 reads CSASGGTFLNEQFF. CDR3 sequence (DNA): TGCAGTGCTAGCGGCGGCACGTTCCTCAATGAGCAGTTCTTC.

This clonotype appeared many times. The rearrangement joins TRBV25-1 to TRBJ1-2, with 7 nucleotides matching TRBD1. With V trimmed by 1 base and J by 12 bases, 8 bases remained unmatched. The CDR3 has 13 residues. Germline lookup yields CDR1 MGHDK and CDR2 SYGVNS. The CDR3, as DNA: TGTGCCAGCAGTGAATCGGAGTGGGACAGCCACACCTTC. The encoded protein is CASSESEWDSHTF.

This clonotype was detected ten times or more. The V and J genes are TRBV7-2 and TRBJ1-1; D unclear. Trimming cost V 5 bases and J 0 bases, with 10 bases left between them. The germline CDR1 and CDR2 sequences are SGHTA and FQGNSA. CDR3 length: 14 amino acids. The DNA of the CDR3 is TGTGCCAGCAGCCTAGTGTGGATGAACACTGAAGCTTTCTTT. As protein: CASSLVWMNTEAFF.

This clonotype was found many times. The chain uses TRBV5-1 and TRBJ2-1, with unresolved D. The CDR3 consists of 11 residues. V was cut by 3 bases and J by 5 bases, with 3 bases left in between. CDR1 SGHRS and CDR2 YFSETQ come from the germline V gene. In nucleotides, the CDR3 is TGCGCCAGCAGCTCTGACAATGAGCAGTTCTTC. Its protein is CASSSDNEQFF.

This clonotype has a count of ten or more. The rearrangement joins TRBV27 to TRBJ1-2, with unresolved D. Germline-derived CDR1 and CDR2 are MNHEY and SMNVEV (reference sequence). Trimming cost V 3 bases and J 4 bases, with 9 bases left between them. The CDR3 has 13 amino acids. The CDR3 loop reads CASSLWQSYGYTF. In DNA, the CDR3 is TGTGCCAGCAGTTTGTGGCAGAGCTATGGCTACACCTTC.

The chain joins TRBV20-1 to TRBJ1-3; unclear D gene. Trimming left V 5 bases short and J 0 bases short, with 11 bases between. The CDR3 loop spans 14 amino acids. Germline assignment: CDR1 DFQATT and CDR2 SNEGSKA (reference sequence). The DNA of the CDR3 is TGCAGTGCTTACTCCAGCCGCTCTGGAAACACCATATATTTT. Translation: CSAYSSRSGNTIYF.

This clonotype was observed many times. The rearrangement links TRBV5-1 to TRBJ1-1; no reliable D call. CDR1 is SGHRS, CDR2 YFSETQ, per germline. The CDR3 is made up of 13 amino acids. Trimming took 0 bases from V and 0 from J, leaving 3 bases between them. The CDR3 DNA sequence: TGCGCCAGCAGCTTGGATGTGAACACTGAAGCTTTCTTT. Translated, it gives CASSLDVNTEAFF.

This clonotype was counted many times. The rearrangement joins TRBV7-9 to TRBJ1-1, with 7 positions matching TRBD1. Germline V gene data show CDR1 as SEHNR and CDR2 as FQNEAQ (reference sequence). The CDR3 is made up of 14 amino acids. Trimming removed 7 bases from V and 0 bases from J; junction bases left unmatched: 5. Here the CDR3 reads CASTRDSMNTEAFF. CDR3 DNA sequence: TGTGCCAGCACCCGGGACAGTATGAACACTGAAGCTTTCTTT.

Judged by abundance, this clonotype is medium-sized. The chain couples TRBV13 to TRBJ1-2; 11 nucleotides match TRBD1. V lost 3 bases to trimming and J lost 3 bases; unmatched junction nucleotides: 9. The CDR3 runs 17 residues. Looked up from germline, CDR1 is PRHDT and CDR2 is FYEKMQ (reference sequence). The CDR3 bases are TGTGCCAGCAGCTTTGGGGACAGGGGGGATATAGACTATGGCTACACCTTC. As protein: CASSFGDRGDIDYGYTF.